This T cell receptor beta chain was observed in a study of T-cell memory formation after mild COVID-19. Study-wide context: Most TCR clusters belonged to a single donor. Study-wide points: Clones contracting over day 15 to 85 were CD4/CD8 balanced, with later expanders leaning CD4+. Mainly CM and EM harbored the contracting CD4+ clones; mainly EMRA harbored the CD8+ ones.

This clonotype has a count of ten or more. Its antigen is still unknown. This CDR3 has 15 residues. Germline V gene data show CDR1 as SGHTA and CDR2 as FQGNSA. Unmatched junction bases numbered 1, after V lost 1 base and J lost 4 bases. TCRdb redid the calling of the 5' RACE reads with MiXCR, one entry per CDR3 protein. The sample shows about 49,000 distinct CDR3 sequences, approximately 7.6% of them seen only once. The source material was PBMCs or a T cell subset sorted from them (not recorded which). The chain links TRBV7-2 to TRBJ2-1, with 10 positions matching TRBD1. The receptor's source is a man aged 18 to 35 who had mild COVID-19 (a few samples of this study predate the infection). Cell type and time point are not known. The CDR3 DNA follows: TGTGCCAGCAGCTTAGGGGGACAGGGGTACAATGAGCAGTTCTTC. This translates into CASSLGGQGYNEQFF.